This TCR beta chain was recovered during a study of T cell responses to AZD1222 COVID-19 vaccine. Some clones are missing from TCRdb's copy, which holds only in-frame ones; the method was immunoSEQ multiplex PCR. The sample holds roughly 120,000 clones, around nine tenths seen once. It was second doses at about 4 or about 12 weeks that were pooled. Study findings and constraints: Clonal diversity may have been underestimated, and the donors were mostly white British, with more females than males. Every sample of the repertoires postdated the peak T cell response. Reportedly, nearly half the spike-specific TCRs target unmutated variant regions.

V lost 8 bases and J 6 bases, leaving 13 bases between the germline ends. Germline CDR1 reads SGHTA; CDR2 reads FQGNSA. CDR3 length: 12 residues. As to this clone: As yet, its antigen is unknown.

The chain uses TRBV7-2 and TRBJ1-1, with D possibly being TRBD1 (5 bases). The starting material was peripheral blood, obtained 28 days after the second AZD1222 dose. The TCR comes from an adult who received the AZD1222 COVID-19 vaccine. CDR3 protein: CASGLRGAEAFF. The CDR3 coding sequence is TGTGCCAGCGGACTCCGGGGGGCTGAAGCTTTCTTT.